In this sample, the clone carrying this T cell receptor (beta chain) turned up a few times. Its target is not known. These data are taken from a study of persistence of HIV-infected CD4 T cells. This was the immunoSEQ version 4 assay in survey mode. Clones were sequenced by immunoSEQ multiplex PCR, and TCRdb holds only the in-frame ones, with some missing. Counted here are tens of thousands of clones, about four fifths occurring once; the ten biggest clones make up approximately 1.7%. Study-level points and caveats: Antigen-responding cells were enriched for degenerate expanded CDR3beta sequences. Compared with CD3/CD28-stimulated cells, CMV- and Gag-responding cells showed lower TCRbeta richness.

The stimulus was an HIV-1 Gag 15-mer peptide pool, 1 ug/peptide/mL. CD40L-negative CD69-negative CD45RO-high memory CD4+ T cells were sorted as populations depleted of antigen-responding cells. Germline CDR1 MDHEN, CDR2 SYDVKM. CDR3 length equals 11 residues. The V gene lost 8 bases and the J gene lost 11 bases, with 15 bases spanning the gap. J is TRBJ1-1 and V is TRBV28; D remains ambiguous. Sample: CD4+ T cells sorted from PBMCs after 18-hour stimulation, taken from a patient who received antiretroviral therapy. This sequence originates from an adult man with HIV who was CMV-seropositive. In DNA form, the CDR3 reads TGTGCCAGCCGAGAGAGGGCGCAGGCTTTCTTT. Encoded protein: CASRERAQAFF.